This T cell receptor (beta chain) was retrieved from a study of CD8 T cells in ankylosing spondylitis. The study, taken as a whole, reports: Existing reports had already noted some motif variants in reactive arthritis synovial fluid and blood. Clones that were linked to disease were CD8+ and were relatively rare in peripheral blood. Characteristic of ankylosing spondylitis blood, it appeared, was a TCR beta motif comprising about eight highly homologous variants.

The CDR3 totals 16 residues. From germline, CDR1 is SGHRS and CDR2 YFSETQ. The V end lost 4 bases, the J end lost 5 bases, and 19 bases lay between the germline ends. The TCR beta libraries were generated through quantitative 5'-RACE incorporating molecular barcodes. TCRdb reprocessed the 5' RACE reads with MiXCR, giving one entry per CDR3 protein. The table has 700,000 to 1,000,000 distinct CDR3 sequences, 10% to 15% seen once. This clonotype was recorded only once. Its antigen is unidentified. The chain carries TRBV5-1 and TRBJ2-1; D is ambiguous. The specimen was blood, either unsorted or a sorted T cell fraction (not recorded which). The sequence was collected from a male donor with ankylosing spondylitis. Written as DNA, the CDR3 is TGCGCCAGCAGCAGGAACGGGCTTCGGTTGGACAATGAGCAGTTCTTC. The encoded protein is CASSRNGLRLDNEQFF.